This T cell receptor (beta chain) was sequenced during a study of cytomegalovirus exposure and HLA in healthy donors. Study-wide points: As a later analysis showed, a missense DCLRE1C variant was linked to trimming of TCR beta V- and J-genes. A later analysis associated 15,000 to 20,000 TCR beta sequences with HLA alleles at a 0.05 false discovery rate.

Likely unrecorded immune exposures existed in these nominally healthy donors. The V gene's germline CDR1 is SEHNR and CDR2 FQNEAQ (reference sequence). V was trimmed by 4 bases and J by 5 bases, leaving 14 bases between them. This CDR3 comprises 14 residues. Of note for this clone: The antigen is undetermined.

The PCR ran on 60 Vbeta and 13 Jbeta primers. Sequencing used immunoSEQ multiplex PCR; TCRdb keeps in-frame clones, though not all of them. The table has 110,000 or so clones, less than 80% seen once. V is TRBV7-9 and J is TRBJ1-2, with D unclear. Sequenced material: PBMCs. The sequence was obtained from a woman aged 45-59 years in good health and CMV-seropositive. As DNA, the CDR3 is TGTGCCAGCAGCTCTCCCGGGATAGGGTATGGCTACACCTTC. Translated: CASSSPGIGYGYTF.